This entry concerns a single T cell receptor beta chain. The antigen remains undetermined. The sample comes from a study of T cell responses to AZD1222 COVID-19 vaccine. Study-wide results and caveats: The CD4 TCRs associated with vaccination extended across spike and predominated at 160-218 and 743-854. Recipients of two AZD1222 doses showed rising Spike-specific TCR breadth and depth.

Only in-frame clones appear in the TCRdb table, and some are missing; sequencing was by immunoSEQ multiplex PCR. The sample comprises roughly 120,000 clones, about 90% of which are singletons, and approximately 7.9% rests with the top ten. CDR1 is SEHNR, CDR2 FQNEAQ, per germline (reference sequence). This CDR3 comprises 14 residues. V lost 6 bases, J lost 3 bases, and 12 bases lay in between. The sample here was peripheral blood, taken 28 days after the second AZD1222 dose. The chain has TRBV7-9 and TRBJ2-1, with D possibly matching TRBD1 (7 bases). The source of this sequence is an adult who received the AZD1222 COVID-19 vaccine. The CDR3 loop reads CASSSRGDYNEQFF. CDR3 DNA: TGTGCCAGCAGTTCCAGGGGGGACTACAATGAGCAGTTCTTC.